This T cell receptor (beta chain) originates from a study of T cells in Graves' hyperthyroidism and ophthalmopathy. TCR beta CDR3 sequences were amplified from RNA transcripts. The HTBI primer set served for first-round RT-PCR of the TCR CDR3. TCRdb used MiXCR to reprocess the multiplex PCR reads, holding one entry per CDR3 protein. The sample shows about 290,000 distinct CDR3 sequences, roughly 13% of them seen only once. The germline gives CDR1 KGHDR, CDR2 SFDVKD. V dropped 7 bases and J dropped 0; count of bases not matched to a gene: 3. The CDR3 is 14 residues long. Diagnoses were established using clinical symptoms, serum thyroxine and TRAb, thyroid ultrasound and orbital computed tomography. Cells are PBMCs isolated from 9 to 10 ml of fresh blood.

Input material: blood. The TCR sequence derives from a woman in her thirties or forties with Graves' hyperthyroidism. The V and J genes are TRBV24-1 and TRBJ2-3, with TRBD2 matching over 7 bases. The CDR3 bases are TGTGCCACCAGCATAGCGGGCAGCACAGATACGCAGTATTTT. It is translated as CATSIAGSTDTQYF.